The rows below give T cell receptor beta chains drawn from one sample of a study of OX40 agonist ivuxolimab in advanced cancers. The method was immunoSEQ multiplex PCR; TCRdb's version includes in-frame clones alone and lacks a portion of them. This sample has over 15,000 clones, with about 89% found just once. This specimen consisted of CD4+ or CD8+ T cells sorted from blood, obtained in a trial of the OX40 agonist ivuxolimab. These receptor sequences come from an adult with an advanced solid tumor such as melanoma, head and neck, liver or kidney cancer. CDR3s include the opening cysteine and the closing phenylalanine or tryptophan. A D gene is named only where the DNA matches it firmly. Expanded clones are given a class, and other clones once, few, many or no size at all.

j_call clone_size d_call v_call cdr3_nt cdr3_aa
TRBJ2-7 NA TRBD2 TRBV6-6 TGTGCCAGCAGTTACGGGCTAGCGGGGGACTACGAGCAGTACTTC CASSYGLAGDYEQYF
TRBJ1-6 NA NA TRBV4-1 TGCGCCAGCAGCCAATCTCCGAACCCCAGCTCCTATAATTCACCCCTCCACTTT CASSQSPNPSSYNSPLHF
TRBJ1-1 NA NA TRBV7-2 TGTGCCAGCAGCTCCCTATGGGGGTTGAACACTGAAGCTTTCTTT CASSSLWGLNTEAFF
TRBJ2-7 NA TRBD2 TRBV4-2 TGTGCCAGCAGCCCAAGTAAAGCGGGAGGGCCGGACGAGCAGTACTTC CASSPSKAGGPDEQYF
TRBJ2-2 NA NA TRBV7-9 TGTGCCAGCACCCCGAGGCAGGCCCCCGGGGAGCTGTTTTTT CASTPRQAPGELFF
TRBJ2-7 NA NA TRBV27 TGTGCCAGCAGTTTTCTTCCCACTGGCGAGCAGTACTTC CASSFLPTGEQYF
TRBJ2-7 NA TRBD1 TRBV28 TGTGCCAGCAGTTCGGGACAGGGACCCGGGTACGAGCAGTACTTC CASSSGQGPGYEQYF
TRBJ2-3 once NA TRBV6-1 TGTGCCAGCAGTGAAGGGACTCCCGGCACAGATACGCAGTATTTT CASSEGTPGTDTQYF
TRBJ1-5 NA TRBD1 TRBV18 TGTGCCAGCTCACCAGGGACAGGTGGGCAGCCCCAGCATTTT CASSPGTGGQPQHF
TRBJ2-7 NA TRBD1 TRBV7-9 TGTGCCAGCACCCCGGGACAGGACTCCTACGAGCAGTACTTC CASTPGQDSYEQYF
TRBJ2-7 NA NA TRBV5-1 TGCGCCAGCAGCTTGGAACCGACAGACTACGAGCAGTACTTC CASSLEPTDYEQYF
TRBJ1-1 NA TRBD1 TRBV4-1 TGCGCCAGCAGCCAAGGGACAGGGGCTGAAGCTTTCTTT CASSQGTGAEAFF
TRBJ2-1 NA TRBD2 TRBV4-1 TGCGCCAGCAGCCAACCCGGGAGCGGGAGGTCCTACAATGAGCAGTTCTTC CASSQPGSGRSYNEQFF
TRBJ2-5 NA NA TRBV11-2 TGTGCCAGCAGCTTAGTGGGAGACACCCCAGAGACCCAGTACTTC CASSLVGDTPETQYF
TRBJ2-5 once NA TRBV18 TGTGCCAGCTCACCACGGGGCATGAGTGGGGCCCAAGAGACCCAGTACTTC CASSPRGMSGAQETQYF
TRBJ2-7 NA NA TRBV11-2 TGTGCCAGCAGCTTAGAGAGATACGAGCAGTACTTC CASSLERYEQYF
TRBJ2-3 NA TRBD1 TRBV7-3 TGTGCCAGCAGCCTACACGGCAGGGGGTTAGTTGGAGATACGCAGTATTTT CASSLHGRGLVGDTQYF
TRBJ2-1 NA TRBD2 TRBV9 TGTGCCAGCAGCGTGACTAGCGGGAATGAGCAGTTCTTC CASSVTSGNEQFF
TRBJ2-3 NA TRBD2 TRBV28 TGTGCCAGCAGGCCTAGCGGGTTACCCACAGATACGCAGTATTTT CASRPSGLPTDTQYF
TRBJ1-3 once NA TRBV28 TGTGCCAGCAGTTTCTTACAGGGTATTACGAACACCATATATTTT CASSFLQGITNTIYF